Described below is a single T cell receptor (beta chain) sequence and its context. This record belongs to a study of blood T cell repertoires in COVID-19. V lost 2 bases and J lost 3, with 14 bases in between. The CDR3 consists of 15 residues. The germline V gene has CDR1 LGHDT and CDR2 YNNKEL (reference sequence). The method was immunoSEQ multiplex PCR; TCRdb's version includes in-frame clones alone and lacks a portion of them. Here the sample spans 45,000 or so clones, approximately 80% being singletons. The receptor was isolated from a human donor in a cohort sampled during active COVID-19. The chain carries TRBV3-1 (or the pseudogene TRBV3-2) and TRBJ2-7; a possible D gene is TRBD1 (6 bases). Sequencing was done on a sample of peripheral blood. CDR3 sequence reads: CASSQLPRGNYEQYF. CDR3 bases: TGTGCCAGCAGCCAACTACCTAGGGGGAACTACGAGCAGTACTTC.